The 15 T cell receptor beta chains below come from one sample, sequenced in a study of CD8 T cells in ankylosing spondylitis. Via MiXCR, TCRdb re-called the 5' RACE reads, giving one row per CDR3 protein. This table has tens of thousands of distinct CDR3 sequences, around 25% appearing once. Material: blood, either unsorted or a sorted T cell fraction (not recorded which). Receptor source: a male donor with ankylosing spondylitis or in good health (not recorded which).

This chain links TRBV6-1 with TRBJ1-2; D ambiguous. V was clipped by 7 bases and J by 8 bases, with 20 bases between them. The germline V gene has CDR1 MNHNS and CDR2 SASEGT. The CDR3 is 14 residues long. The CDR3 DNA reads TGTGCCAGCACCCGACCCGACGAAGCTAAGGGCTACACCTTC. The encoded protein is CASTRPDEAKGYTF.

The chain couples TRBV7-2 to TRBJ2-5, with 15 nucleotides matching TRBD2. The germline CDR1 and CDR2 sequences are SGHTA and FQGNSA. There are 18 residues in the CDR3. The V gene end was trimmed by 0 bases and the J gene end by 10 bases; junction bases not matched to a gene: 12. The CDR3 sequence is CASSLAPPRTSGGALQYF. In DNA, the CDR3 is TGTGCCAGCAGCTTAGCTCCCCCAAGGACTAGCGGGGGGGCCCTCCAGTACTTC.

This clonotype was picked up a small number of times. The chain joins TRBV9 to TRBJ1-5, with D possibly being TRBD1 (5 bases). This CDR3 region has 15 residues. From germline, CDR1 is SGDLS and CDR2 YYNGEE. V lost 0 bases, J lost 7 bases, and 14 bases lay in between. CDR3 amino acids: CASSVGGGKSQPQHF. In DNA, the CDR3 is TGTGCCAGCAGCGTAGGGGGCGGGAAGAGCCAGCCCCAGCATTTT.

This clonotype showed up just a few times. The chain links TRBV27 to TRBJ2-1, with D tentatively TRBD2 (5 bases). Germline CDR1 is MNHEY and CDR2 is SMNVEV (reference sequence). CDR3 length equals 12 residues. V lost 4 bases and J 7 bases, leaving 8 bases between the germline ends. The CDR3 loop is CASSSRRNEQFF. The CDR3 DNA reads as TGTGCCAGCAGTTCCCGGAGGAATGAGCAGTTCTTC.

The chain recombines TRBV12-3 or TRBV12-4 with TRBJ1-2; the D gene is possibly TRBD1 (5 bases). With 3 bases removed from V and 7 bases from J, the gap between germline ends came to 12 bases. CDR3 length: 13 amino acids. This CDR3 reads CASSFARAGGYTF. The CDR3 DNA is TGTGCCAGCAGTTTTGCCAGGGCGGGTGGCTACACCTTC.

The chain carries TRBV27 and TRBJ2-5, with a weak D call TRBD2 (5 bases). The CDR3 runs to 15 residues. Germline values: CDR1 MNHEY, CDR2 SMNVEV (reference sequence). With 2 bases removed from V and 5 bases from J, the gap between germline ends came to 15 bases. Here the CDR3 reads CASSLEFGNPETQYF. In DNA form, the CDR3 reads TGTGCCAGCAGTTTAGAGTTCGGGAATCCGGAGACCCAGTACTTC.

This clonotype was observed a handful of times. The CDR3 here is CASSFGTGNYGYTF. The CDR3 coding sequence is TGCGCCAGCAGCTTCGGGACAGGGAACTATGGCTACACCTTC. The chain has TRBV5-1 and TRBJ1-2, with 9 bases aligning to TRBD1. The CDR3 is 14 residues long. From germline, CDR1 is SGHRS and CDR2 YFSETQ. V gave up 2 bases and J gave up 2 bases; unmatched junction bases: 1.

This clonotype was counted many times. V usage is TRBV29-1 and J usage is TRBJ2-1, with 8 bases identical to TRBD2. CDR3 length: 15 residues. Germline assignment: CDR1 SQVTM and CDR2 ANQGSEA. The ends lost 1 base at V and 7 bases at J; junction bases unmatched: 9. Here the CDR3 reads CSVEAGTRVRNEQFF. CDR3 DNA sequence: TGCAGCGTTGAAGCCGGGACTAGAGTACGGAATGAGCAGTTCTTC.

The chain couples TRBV20-1 to TRBJ1-4, with 8 bases identical to TRBD1. The CDR3 spans 15 residues. Germline V gene data show CDR1 as DFQATT and CDR2 as SNEGSKA (reference sequence). Losses at the gene ends were 5 bases for V and 4 bases for J; bases not matched to a gene: 9. CDR3 residues: CSADVPDRVNEKLFF. CDR3 DNA sequence: TGCAGTGCTGATGTCCCGGACAGGGTTAATGAAAAACTGTTTTTT.

The V and J genes are TRBV12-3 or TRBV12-4 and TRBJ2-3; 7 bases are a match to TRBD2. This CDR3 contains 15 residues. Unmatched junction bases numbered 3, after V lost 3 bases and J lost 0 bases. CDR3 coding DNA: TGTGCCAGCAGTTTTGCGGGGGATAGCACAGATACGCAGTATTTT. It encodes CASSFAGDSTDTQYF.

This clonotype was detected only a few times. The V gene is TRBV20-1, the J gene TRBJ2-1; D is unclear. With 0 bases removed from V and 7 bases from J, the gap between germline ends came to 10 bases. The CDR3 length is 13 residues. The germline CDR1 and CDR2 sequences are DFQATT and SNEGSKA (reference sequence). The CDR3 is CSAREGSWNEQFF. The CDR3 bases are TGCAGTGCTAGAGAGGGCAGTTGGAATGAGCAGTTCTTC.

Written as DNA, the CDR3 is TGCGCCAGCAGCCAATTTGAACCCTCCTACGAGCAGTACTTC. It encodes CASSQFEPSYEQYF. V gene TRBV4-1 combines with J gene TRBJ2-7; D unresolved. V shed 2 bases and J shed 0 bases, with 8 bases lying between them. Looked up from germline, CDR1 is MGHRA and CDR2 is YSYEKL. This CDR3 region has 14 residues.

This clonotype occurred a few times. The chain is built from TRBV2 and TRBJ1-1; TRBD1 agrees at 7 bases. Losses at the gene ends were 11 bases for V and 4 bases for J; bases not matched to a gene: 7. CDR1 SNHLY and CDR2 FYNNEI come from the germline V gene. The CDR3 has 12 amino acids. The CDR3 loop reads CAGSTGFTEAFF. CDR3 sequence (DNA): TGTGCCGGGTCGACAGGGTTCACTGAAGCTTTCTTT.

The chain employs TRBV6-1 and TRBJ1-5, with unresolved D. Germline CDR1 MNHNS, CDR2 SASEGT. The CDR3 has 13 residues. Trimming removed 5 bases from V and 4 bases from J, with 9 bases in between. The CDR3 region is CASSTERNQPQHF. The CDR3 DNA is TGTGCCAGCAGTACAGAGAGGAATCAGCCCCAGCATTTT.

This clonotype turned up a few times. The chain uses TRBV12-3 or TRBV12-4 and TRBJ1-1; no firm D call. The CDR3 extends over 12 amino acids. V lost 1 base and J 4 bases, leaving 4 bases between the germline ends. CDR3 DNA: TGTGCCAGCAGTTTAGAGCGCACTGAAGCTTTCTTT. Translated, it gives CASSLERTEAFF.